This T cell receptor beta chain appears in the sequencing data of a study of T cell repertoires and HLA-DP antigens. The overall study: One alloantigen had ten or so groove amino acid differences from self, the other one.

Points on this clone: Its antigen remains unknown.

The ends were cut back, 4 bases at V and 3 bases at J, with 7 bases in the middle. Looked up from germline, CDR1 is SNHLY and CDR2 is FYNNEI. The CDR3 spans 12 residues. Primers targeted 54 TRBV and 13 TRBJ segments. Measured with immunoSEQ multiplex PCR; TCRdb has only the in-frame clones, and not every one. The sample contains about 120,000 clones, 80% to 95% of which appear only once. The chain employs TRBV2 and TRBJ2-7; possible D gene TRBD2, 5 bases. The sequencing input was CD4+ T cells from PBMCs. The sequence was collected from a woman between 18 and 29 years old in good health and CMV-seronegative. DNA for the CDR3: TGTGCCAGCAGTGGGGAGAGCTACGAGCAGTACTTC. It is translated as CASSGESYEQYF.